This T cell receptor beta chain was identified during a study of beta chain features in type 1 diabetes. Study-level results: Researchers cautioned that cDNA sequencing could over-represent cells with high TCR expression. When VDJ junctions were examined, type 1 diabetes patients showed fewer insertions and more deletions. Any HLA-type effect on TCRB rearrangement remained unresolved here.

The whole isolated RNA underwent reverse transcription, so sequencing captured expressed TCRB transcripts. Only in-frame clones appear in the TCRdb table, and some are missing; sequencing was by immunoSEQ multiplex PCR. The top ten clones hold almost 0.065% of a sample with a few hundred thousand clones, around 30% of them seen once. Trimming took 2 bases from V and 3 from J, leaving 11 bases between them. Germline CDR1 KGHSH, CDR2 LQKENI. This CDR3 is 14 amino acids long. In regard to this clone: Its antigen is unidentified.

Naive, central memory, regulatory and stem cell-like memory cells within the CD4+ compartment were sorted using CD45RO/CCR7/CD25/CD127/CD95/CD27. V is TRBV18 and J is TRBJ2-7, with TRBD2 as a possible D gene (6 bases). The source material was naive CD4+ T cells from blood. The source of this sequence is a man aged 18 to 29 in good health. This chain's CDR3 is CASSPGVAVYEQYF. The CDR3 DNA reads TGTGCCAGCTCACCAGGGGTAGCGGTCTACGAGCAGTACTTC.